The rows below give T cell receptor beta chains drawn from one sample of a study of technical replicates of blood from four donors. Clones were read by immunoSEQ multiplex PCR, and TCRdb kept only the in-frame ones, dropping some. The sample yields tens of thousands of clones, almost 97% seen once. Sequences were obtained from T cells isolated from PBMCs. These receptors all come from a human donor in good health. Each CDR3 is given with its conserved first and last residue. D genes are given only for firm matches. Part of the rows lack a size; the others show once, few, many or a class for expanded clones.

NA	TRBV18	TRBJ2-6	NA	TGTGCCAGCTCACCCATCAGCTCTGGGGCCAACGTCCTGACTTTC	CASSPISSGANVLTF
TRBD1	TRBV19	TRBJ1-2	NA	TGTGCCAGTAGTATACCCTCCGCAGGGGGAAATGGCTACACCTTC	CASSIPSAGGNGYTF
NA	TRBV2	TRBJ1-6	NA	TGTGCCAGCATCCCCGACACTTTTAATTCACCCCTCCACTTT	CASIPDTFNSPLHF
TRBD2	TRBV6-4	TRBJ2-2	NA	TGTGCCAGCAGTGACTCCTGGACTAGGATCTCCGGGGAGCTGTTTTTT	CASSDSWTRISGELFF
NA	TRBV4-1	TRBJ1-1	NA	TGCGCCAGCAGCCAAGATAGACAGTCTACGAACACTGAAGCTTTCTTT	CASSQDRQSTNTEAFF
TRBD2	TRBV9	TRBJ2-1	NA	TGTGCCAGCAGCTCCGGGACTAGCGGATACAATGAGCAGTTCTTC	CASSSGTSGYNEQFF
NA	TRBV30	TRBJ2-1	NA	TGTGCCTGGAGTAAGACAGGCAGCTCCTACAATGAGCAGTTCTTC	CAWSKTGSSYNEQFF
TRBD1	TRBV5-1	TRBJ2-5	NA	TGCGCCAGCCCCCAGGGGGCATGGGAGACCCAGTACTTC	CASPQGAWETQYF
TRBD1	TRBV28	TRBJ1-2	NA	TGTGCCAGCAGTGCGTACAGGGGGCGAGGGAACTATGGCTACACCTTC	CASSAYRGRGNYGYTF
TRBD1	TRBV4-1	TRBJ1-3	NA	TGCGCCAGCAGCCGGGGCAGGGGGCTTGAAAACACCATATATTTT	CASSRGRGLENTIYF
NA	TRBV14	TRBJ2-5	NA	TGTGCCAGCAGCCAAGATCGTTTGTACAGCTCTGAGACCCAGTACTTC	CASSQDRLYSSETQYF
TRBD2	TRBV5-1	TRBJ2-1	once	TGCGCCAGCAGCTTGTGGGCTAGCGGGAGTCAATTGGAAGGAAGCAATGAGCAGTTCTTC	CASSLWASGSQLEGSNEQFF
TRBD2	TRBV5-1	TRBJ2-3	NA	TGCGCCAGCAGCCCTAGACTAGCGGGCACAGATACGCAGTATTTT	CASSPRLAGTDTQYF
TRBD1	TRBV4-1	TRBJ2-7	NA	TGCGCCAGCAGCCAAAGCGCACGACAGGGTAGAGGATACGAGCAGTACTTC	CASSQSARQGRGYEQYF
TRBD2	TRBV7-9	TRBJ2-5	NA	TGTGCCAGCAGCTTAATACTAGCGGGAGAGGGAGAGACCCAGTACTTC	CASSLILAGEGETQYF
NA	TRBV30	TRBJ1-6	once	TGTGCCTGGACCGACAGAGTTACCTATAATTCACCCCTCCACTTT	CAWTDRVTYNSPLHF
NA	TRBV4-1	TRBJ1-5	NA	TGCGCCAGCAGCCGCGATAGGACACACCGCAATCAGCCCCAGCATTTT	CASSRDRTHRNQPQHF
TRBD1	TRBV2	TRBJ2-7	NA	TGTGCCAGCAGGGTTGGACAGGGGCGAACCTACGAGCAGTACTTC	CASRVGQGRTYEQYF